What follows are 2 T cell receptor beta chains derived from one specimen sequenced in a study of Ad26.COV2.S vaccination and SARS-CoV-2 variants. Assay: immunoSEQ multiplex PCR; the TCRdb copy retains only in-frame clones and omits some. The profile shows roughly 350,000 clones, about 88% of them singletons. Regarding treatment: roughly 19 received Ad26.COV2.S at low or high dose, single or two shots; about five received placebo; per-sample allocation not given. Each sample was drawn 63 days after the first injection (of vaccine or placebo). The sample was peripheral blood, taken in a trial of Ad26.COV2.S vaccine versus placebo. These receptors originate from a person between 18 and 65 years old who received the Ad26.COV2.S COVID-19 vaccine or a placebo.

This rearrangement joins TRBV4-1 to TRBJ1-1; D gene ambiguous. The CDR3 extends over 14 amino acids. V shed 1 base and J shed 0 bases, with 6 bases lying between them. Germline CDR1 MGHRA, CDR2 YSYEKL. The CDR3 nucleotides read TGCGCCAGCAGCCAAGTGGGGATGAACACTGAAGCTTTCTTT. Amino acids: CASSQVGMNTEAFF.

This sequence joins TRBV24-1 and TRBJ2-2; tentatively, D is TRBD2 (6 bases). The germline V and J ends were trimmed by 5 bases and 1 base, with 10 bases remaining between them. The CDR3 covers 15 residues. The germline V gene has CDR1 KGHDR and CDR2 SFDVKD. The CDR3 region is CATSAGERNTGELFF. Here the CDR3 DNA reads TGTGCCACCAGTGCGGGGGAGCGGAACACCGGGGAGCTGTTTTTT.